A selection of T cell receptor beta chains follows, all from one sample in a study of blood T cell repertoires in COVID-19. Here immunoSEQ multiplex PCR was the method, and the copy in TCRdb shows in-frame clones only, minus some. Of about 390,000 clones listed, 87% are singletons. Source material: peripheral blood. The source of these receptors is a woman in her sixties with COVID-19, enrolled during active disease. Both conserved end residues are trimmed from each CDR3. The order of the fields is J gene, V gene, CDR3 protein.

TRBJ1-2,TRBV27,ASSLRQGTAYGYT
TRBJ2-5,TRBV5-6,ASSQRRQVQETQY
TRBJ1-1,TRBV4-2,ASSTRTGGFVDTEAF
TRBJ1-1,TRBV19,ASSIRDRRSTEAF
TRBJ1-6,TRBV18,ASSPREGYNSPLH
TRBJ2-5,TRBV27,ASSSRARTTRETQY
TRBJ1-2,TRBV18,ASSRGQENYGYT
TRBJ2-7,TRBV19,ASMTGVFYEQY
TRBJ1-2,TRBV7-3,ASSPGGAHGYT
TRBJ1-5,TRBV7-2,ASSLEYRGYQPQH
TRBJ2-7,TRBV24-1,ATSDFGRDEQY
TRBJ1-1,TRBV19,ASSMTQNTEAF
TRBJ2-1,TRBV9,ASRWGTTNEQF
TRBJ2-3,TRBV5-8,ASSFVYSDTQY